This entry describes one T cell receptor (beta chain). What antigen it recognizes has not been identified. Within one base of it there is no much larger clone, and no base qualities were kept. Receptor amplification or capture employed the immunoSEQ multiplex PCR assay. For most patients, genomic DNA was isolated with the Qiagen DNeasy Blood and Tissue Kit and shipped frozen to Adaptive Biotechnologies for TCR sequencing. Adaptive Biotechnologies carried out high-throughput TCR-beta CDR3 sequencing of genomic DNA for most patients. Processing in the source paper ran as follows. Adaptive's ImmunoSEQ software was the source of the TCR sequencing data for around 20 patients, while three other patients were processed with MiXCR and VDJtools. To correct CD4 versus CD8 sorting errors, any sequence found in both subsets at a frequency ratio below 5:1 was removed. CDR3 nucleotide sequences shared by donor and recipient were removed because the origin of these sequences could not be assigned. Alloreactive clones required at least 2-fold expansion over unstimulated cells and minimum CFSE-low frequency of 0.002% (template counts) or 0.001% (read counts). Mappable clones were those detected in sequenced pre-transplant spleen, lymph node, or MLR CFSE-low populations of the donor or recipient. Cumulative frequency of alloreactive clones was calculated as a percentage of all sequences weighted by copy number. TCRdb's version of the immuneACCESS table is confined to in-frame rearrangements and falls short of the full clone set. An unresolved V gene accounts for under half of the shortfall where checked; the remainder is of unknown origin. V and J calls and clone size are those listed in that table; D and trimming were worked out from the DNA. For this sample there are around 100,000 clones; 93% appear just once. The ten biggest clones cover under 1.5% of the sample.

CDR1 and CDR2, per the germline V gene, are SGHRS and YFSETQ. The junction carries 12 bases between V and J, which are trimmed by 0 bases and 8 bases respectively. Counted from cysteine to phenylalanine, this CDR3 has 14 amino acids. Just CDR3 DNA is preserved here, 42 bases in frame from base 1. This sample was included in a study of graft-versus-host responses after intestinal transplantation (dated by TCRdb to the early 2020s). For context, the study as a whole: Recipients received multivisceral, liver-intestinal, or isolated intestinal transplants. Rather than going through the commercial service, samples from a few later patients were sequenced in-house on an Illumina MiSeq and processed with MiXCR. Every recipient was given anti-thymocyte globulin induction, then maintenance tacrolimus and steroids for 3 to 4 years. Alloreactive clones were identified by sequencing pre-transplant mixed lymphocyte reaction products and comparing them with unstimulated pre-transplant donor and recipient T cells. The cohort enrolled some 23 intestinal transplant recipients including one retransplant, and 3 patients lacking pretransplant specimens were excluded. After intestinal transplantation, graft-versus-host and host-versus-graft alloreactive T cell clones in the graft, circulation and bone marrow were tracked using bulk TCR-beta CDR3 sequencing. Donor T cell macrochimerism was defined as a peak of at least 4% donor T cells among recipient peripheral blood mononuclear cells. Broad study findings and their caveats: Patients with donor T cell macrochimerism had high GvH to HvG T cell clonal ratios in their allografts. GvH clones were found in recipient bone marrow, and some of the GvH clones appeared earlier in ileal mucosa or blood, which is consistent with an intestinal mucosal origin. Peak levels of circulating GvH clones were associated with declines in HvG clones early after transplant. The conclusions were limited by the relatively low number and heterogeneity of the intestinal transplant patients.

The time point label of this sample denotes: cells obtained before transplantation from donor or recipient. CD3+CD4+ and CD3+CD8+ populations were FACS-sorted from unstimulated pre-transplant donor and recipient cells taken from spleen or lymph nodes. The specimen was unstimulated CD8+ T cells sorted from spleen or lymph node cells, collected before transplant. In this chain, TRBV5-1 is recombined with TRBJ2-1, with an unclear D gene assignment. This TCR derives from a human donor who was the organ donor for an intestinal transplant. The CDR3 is CASSLVSGFDEQFF. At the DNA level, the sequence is TGCGCCAGCAGCTTGGTGTCCGGTTTCGATGAGCAGTTCTTC.